This T cell receptor beta chain comes out of a study of neurological immune-mediated disorders. As to this clonotype: With a much larger clone just one base away, this may be a read error.

cDNA synthesis was performed by 5'RACE with 10-nucleotide random UMIs. Each sequencing run yielded over 170 million TCR-beta sequences from 15-18 subjects. A single record per CDR3 protein comes from TCRdb applying MiXCR to the 5' RACE reads. The sample holds tens of thousands of distinct CDR3 sequences, about 9.9% seen once. CDR1 and CDR2 (germline): DFQATT, SNEGSKA (reference sequence). The CDR3 spans 13 residues. Trimming cost V 4 bases and J 8 bases, with 15 bases left between them. The chain combines TRBV20-1 with TRBJ1-3, with D possibly TRBD1 on 6 matching bases. The receptor comes from a woman aged 25 to 39 with HTLV-1-associated myelopathy (HAM/TSP). Sample: CD4+ T cells from blood. The CDR3 is CSAIDRRGYTIYF. For the CDR3, the DNA is TGCAGTGCTATAGACAGGCGGGGTTACACCATATATTTT.